These 9 T cell receptor beta chains share one sample of origin, sequenced in a study of CD8+CD57+ T cells in acquired aplastic anemia. Patients sequenced had flow cytometry evidence of CD8+CD57+ cell expansion. Genomic DNA was employed as the template in profiling TCR beta VDJ and CDR3. From the reads, TCRdb called clonotypes with MiXCR, one entry per CDR3 protein. The repertoire holds 150,000 to 200,000 distinct CDR3 sequences, with under 50% as singletons. Input material: sorted CD4+, CD8+, or CD8+CD57+ T cells (not recorded which) from PBMCs. The receptors come from a human donor with aplastic anemia.

This clonotype was seen once. Since a much larger clone is just one base distant, this may be a read error. The CDR3 coding sequence is TGTGCCAGCAGCTTGGATGGGGGCGATCCGAAACAGACCCAGTACTTC. Translated: CASSLDGGDPKQTQYF. The gene calls are TRBV5-4 and TRBJ2-5, with a tentative D call TRBD1 (6 bases). Looked up from germline, CDR1 is SGHNT and CDR2 is YYREEE (reference sequence). This CDR3 is built from 16 residues. V was clipped by 0 bases and J by 6 bases, with 18 bases between them.

Remarks on this clonotype: The junction differs from germline at one of its ends, possibly a read error. This chain joins TRBV6-1 and TRBJ1-5; 7 bases map to TRBD1. CDR1 MNHNS and CDR2 SASEGT come from the germline V gene. The CDR3 extends over 16 amino acids. The CDR3 protein is CASSKSRQGFNHPQHF. The CDR3 nucleotides read TGTGCCAGCAGTAAGTCCAGACAGGGATTCAATCATCCCCAGCATTTT.

The table lists this clonotype with many counts. J is TRBJ1-2 and V is TRBV18; 8 positions agree with TRBD1. The CDR3 is 15 residues long. Looked up from germline, CDR1 is KGHSH and CDR2 is LQKENI. V was clipped by 3 bases and J by 2 bases; unmatched bases: 5. The CDR3 here is CASSPATGANYGYTF. The CDR3 region has the DNA TGTGCCAGCTCACCGGCGACAGGGGCAAACTATGGCTACACCTTC. Using reference TRBV18 and TRBJ1-2 for the parts outside the CDR3, the full variable domain is NAGVMQNPRHLVRRRGQEARLRCSPMKGHSHVYWYRQLPEEGLKFMVYLQKENIIDESGMPKERFSAEFPKEGPSILRIQQVVRGDSAAYFCASSPATGANYGYTFGSGTRLTVV.

V gene TRBV7-3 combines with J gene TRBJ2-7, with D perhaps matching TRBD2 (5 bases). The CDR3 covers 15 residues. Germline CDR1 is SGHTA and CDR2 is FQGTGA. Trimming cost V 4 bases and J 2 bases, with 15 bases left between them. This CDR3 reads CASSSGSGMTYEQYF. DNA of the CDR3: TGTGCCAGCAGCTCCGGCTCGGGGATGACCTACGAGCAGTACTTC.

This clonotype was observed many times. V usage is TRBV29-1 and J usage is TRBJ2-4, with TRBD2 as a possible D gene (6 bases). The CDR3 contains 16 residues. CDR1 is SQVTM and CDR2 is ANQGSEA in the germline V gene. Trimming pared 6 bases from V and 0 bases from J, leaving 18 bases between. CDR3 sequence (DNA): TGCAGCGTAAAAACCCGGGGGATCCTAGCCAAAAACATTCAGTACTTC. It encodes CSVKTRGILAKNIQYF.

The V call is TRBV15, the J call TRBJ2-7, with D perhaps matching TRBD1 (6 bases). Germline CDR1 and CDR2: LNHNV and YYDKDF (reference sequence). The CDR3 consists of 13 residues. V lost 6 bases and J 4 bases, leaving 13 bases between the germline ends. The CDR3 spells CATRKGVGYEQYF. In DNA, the CDR3 is TGTGCCACCAGGAAGGGGGTTGGGTACGAGCAGTACTTC.

Notes on this clonotype: The CDR3 ends on some other residue instead of the conserved phenylalanine or tryptophan, so this is likely a read error. The DNA is left out, because the CDR3 cannot be placed on it with certainty; the CDR3 is given as TCRdb lists it. The chain links TRBV27 to TRBJ2-7; the table names TRBD1, a call not compared with the DNA. Termini included, the CDR3 measures 12 amino acids. Germline values: CDR1 MNHEY, CDR2 SMNVEV (reference sequence). The CDR3 spells CASMQGVLGLYL.

The table lists this clonotype with many counts. The chain couples TRBV5-1 to TRBJ1-1; perhaps TRBD1 as D (6 bases). Trimming took 2 bases from V and 4 from J, leaving 15 bases between them. The CDR3 extends over 15 amino acids. Germline assignment: CDR1 SGHRS and CDR2 YFSETQ. In DNA, the CDR3 is TGCGCCAGCAGCTTTAGCGGGGCCAGGGGCACTGAAGCTTTCTTT. It specifies CASSFSGARGTEAFF. Filled out from reference TRBV5-1 and TRBJ1-1, the complete variable domain reads KAGVTQTPRYLIKTRGQQVTLSCSPISGHRSVSWYQQTPGQGLQFLFEYFSETQRNKGNFPGRFSGRQFSNSRSEMNVSTLELGDSALYLCASSFSGARGTEAFFGQGTRLTVV.

The CDR3 nucleotides are TGTGCCATCAGTGAGGGGGGGATGAACACTGAAGCTTTCTTT. Translating gives CAISEGGMNTEAFF. This chain uses TRBV10-3 with TRBJ1-1; D might be TRBD1 (5 bases). The V gene lost 2 bases and the J gene lost 0 bases, with 7 bases spanning the gap. This CDR3 has 14 amino acids. CDR1 is ENHRY and CDR2 is SYGVKD in the germline V gene.